The 2 T cell receptor beta chains below come from one sample, sequenced in a study of cytomegalovirus exposure and HLA in healthy donors. Sequenced by immunoSEQ multiplex PCR; TCRdb stores in-frame clones only, minus some. The sample includes over 85,000 clones, roughly 94% of them seen just once. The sample comprised PBMCs. Receptors were obtained from a woman aged 18-30 years in good health and CMV-seronegative.

This clone was detected only once. The chain combines TRBV5-6 with TRBJ2-5, with 7 bases matching TRBD2. V lost 1 base, J lost 2 bases, and 8 bases stayed unmatched. There are 16 residues in the CDR3. CDR1 and CDR2 from the germline V gene are SGHDT and YYEEEE. CDR3 in amino acids: CASSLRTRAQQETQYF. CDR3 nucleotides: TGTGCCAGCAGCTTGAGGACTAGAGCTCAACAAGAGACCCAGTACTTC.

The V call is TRBV5-1, the J call TRBJ2-2; 7 nucleotides match TRBD1. This CDR3 is built from 15 residues. Trimming at V came to 4 bases and at J to 0 bases, leaving 3 bases not matched to a gene. In germline, CDR1 is SGHRS, CDR2 YFSETQ. The chain's CDR3 is CASSDQGANTGELFF. CDR3 in DNA: TGCGCCAGCAGCGACCAGGGGGCGAACACCGGGGAGCTGTTTTTT.